The source of this T cell receptor (beta chain) is a study of blood T cell repertoires in COVID-19. Study context: There were acute and convalescent COVID-19 samples, and they came from the United States, Italy and Spain. In each case, the material was cDNA or gDNA derived from T cells, B-cell-depleted T cells, or PBMCs.

Original processing notes: Estimates of nucleated cell counts were drawn from the amplification of reference gene primers. Profiling relied on immunoSEQ multiplex PCR, and the TCRdb table lists in-frame clones only, not all of them. That table supplies the V and J calls and clone size; D and trimming were determined from the DNA. The table includes about 61,000 clones, around 73% detected once. Sequencing input: peripheral blood. The origin of this receptor is an older man with active or convalescent COVID-19.

CDR3 nucleotide sequence: TGTGCCAGCAGCCAAGACGGGAATATGAGGGAGCAGTACTTC. It encodes CASSQDGNMREQYF. V and J are TRBV14 and TRBJ2-7, with D maybe TRBD2 (5 bases). Trimming stripped 0 bases from V and 7 bases from J, with 13 bases between. The CDR3 consists of 14 residues. Germline V gene data show CDR1 as SGHDN and CDR2 as FVKESK.